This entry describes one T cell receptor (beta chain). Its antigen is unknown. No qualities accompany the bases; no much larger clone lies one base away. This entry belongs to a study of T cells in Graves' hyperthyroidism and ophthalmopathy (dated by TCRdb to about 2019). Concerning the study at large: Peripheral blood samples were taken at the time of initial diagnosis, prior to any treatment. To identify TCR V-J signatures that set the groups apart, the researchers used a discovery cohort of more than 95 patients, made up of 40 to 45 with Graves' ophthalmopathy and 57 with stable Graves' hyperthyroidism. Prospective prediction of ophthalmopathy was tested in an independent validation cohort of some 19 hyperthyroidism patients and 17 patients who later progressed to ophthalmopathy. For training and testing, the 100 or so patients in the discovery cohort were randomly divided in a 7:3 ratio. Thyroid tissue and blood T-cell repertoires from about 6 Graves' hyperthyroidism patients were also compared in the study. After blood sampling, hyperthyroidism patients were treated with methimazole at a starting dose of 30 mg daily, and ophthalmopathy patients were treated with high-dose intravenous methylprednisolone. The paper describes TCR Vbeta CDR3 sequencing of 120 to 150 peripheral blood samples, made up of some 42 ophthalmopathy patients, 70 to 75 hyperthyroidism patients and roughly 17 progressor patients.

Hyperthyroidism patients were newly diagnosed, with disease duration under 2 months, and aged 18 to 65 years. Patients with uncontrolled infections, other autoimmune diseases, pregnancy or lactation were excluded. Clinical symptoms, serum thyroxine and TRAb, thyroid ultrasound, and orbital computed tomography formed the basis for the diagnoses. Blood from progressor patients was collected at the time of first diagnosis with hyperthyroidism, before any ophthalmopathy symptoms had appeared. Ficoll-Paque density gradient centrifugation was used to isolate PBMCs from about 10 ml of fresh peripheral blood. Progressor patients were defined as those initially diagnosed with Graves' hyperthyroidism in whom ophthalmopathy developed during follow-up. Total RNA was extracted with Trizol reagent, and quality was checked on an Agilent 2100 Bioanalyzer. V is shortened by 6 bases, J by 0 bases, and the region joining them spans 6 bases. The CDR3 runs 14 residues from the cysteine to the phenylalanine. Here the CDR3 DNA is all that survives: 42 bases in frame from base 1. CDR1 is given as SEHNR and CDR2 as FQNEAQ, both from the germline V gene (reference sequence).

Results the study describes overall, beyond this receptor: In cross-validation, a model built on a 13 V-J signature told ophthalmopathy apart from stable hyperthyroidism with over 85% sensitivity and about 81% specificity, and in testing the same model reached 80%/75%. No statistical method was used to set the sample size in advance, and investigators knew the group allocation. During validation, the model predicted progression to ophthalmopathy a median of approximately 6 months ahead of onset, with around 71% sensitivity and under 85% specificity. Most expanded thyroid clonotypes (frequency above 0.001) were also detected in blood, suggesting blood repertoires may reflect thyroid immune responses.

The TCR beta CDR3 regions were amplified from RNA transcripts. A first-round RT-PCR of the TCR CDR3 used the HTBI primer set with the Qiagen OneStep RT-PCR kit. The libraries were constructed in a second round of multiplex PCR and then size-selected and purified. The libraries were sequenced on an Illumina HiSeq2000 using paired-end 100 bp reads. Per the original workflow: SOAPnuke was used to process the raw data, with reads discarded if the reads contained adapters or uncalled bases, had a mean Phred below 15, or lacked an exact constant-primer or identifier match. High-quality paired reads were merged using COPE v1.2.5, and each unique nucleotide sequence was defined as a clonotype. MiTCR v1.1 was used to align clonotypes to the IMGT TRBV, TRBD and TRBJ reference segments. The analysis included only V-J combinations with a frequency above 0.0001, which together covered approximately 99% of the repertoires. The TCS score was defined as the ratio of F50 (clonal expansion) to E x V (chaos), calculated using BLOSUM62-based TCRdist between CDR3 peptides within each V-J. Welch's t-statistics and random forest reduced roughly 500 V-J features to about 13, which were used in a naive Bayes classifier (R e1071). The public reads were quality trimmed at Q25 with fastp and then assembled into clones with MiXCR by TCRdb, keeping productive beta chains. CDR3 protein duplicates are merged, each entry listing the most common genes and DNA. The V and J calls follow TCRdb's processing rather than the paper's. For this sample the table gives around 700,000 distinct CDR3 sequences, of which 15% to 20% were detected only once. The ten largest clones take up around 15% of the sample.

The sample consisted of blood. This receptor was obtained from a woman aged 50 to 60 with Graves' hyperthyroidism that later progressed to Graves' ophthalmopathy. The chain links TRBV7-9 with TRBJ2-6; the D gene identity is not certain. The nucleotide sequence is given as TGTGCCAGCAGTCCCTTCTCTGGGGCCAACGTCCTGACTTTC. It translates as CASSPFSGANVLTF.